This entry describes one TCR beta chain. Its antigen is unknown. These data are taken from a study of cytomegalovirus exposure and HLA in healthy donors. Findings of the study overall: In a later analysis, specific HLA alleles were associated with approximately 16,000 TCR beta sequences at a 0.05 false discovery rate. Available immune exposure information covered CMV serostatus only.

V trimming: 2 bases; J trimming: 0 bases; junction bases outside the gene matches: 10. The CDR3 is 19 residues long. CDR1 LNHDA and CDR2 SQIVND come from the germline V gene (reference sequence). 13 Jbeta primers and 60 Vbeta primers were used for the PCR. Assay: immunoSEQ multiplex PCR; the TCRdb copy retains only in-frame clones and omits some. This sample's table has 60,000 to 65,000 clones. This receptor was identified in a man aged 30 to 45 in good health and CMV-seropositive. The sample taken for sequencing was PBMCs. The chain recombines TRBV19 with TRBJ2-4, with 10 bases identical to TRBD1. The CDR3 DNA follows: TGTGCCAGTAGTATACCGGGACAGGGGCCAGGACTAGCCAAAAACATTCAGTACTTC. It codes for CASSIPGQGPGLAKNIQYF.